The 8 T cell receptor beta chains presented below share a single source sample, sequenced in a study of blood T cells in healthy people across ages. The second PCR ran about 6 to 12 cycles with a sample-barcoded 5' primer and J-beta primers. TCRdb re-called the 5' RACE reads through MiXCR, storing one row per CDR3 protein. The table includes 1.5 million to 2 million distinct CDR3 sequences, 39% detected once. The specimen was blood. Receptor source: a human donor in good health.

The chain recombines TRBV28 with TRBJ1-2, with 10 bases fitting TRBD1. Losses at the gene ends were 10 bases for V and 2 bases for J; bases not matched to a gene: 7. From germline, CDR1 is MDHEN and CDR2 SYDVKM. The CDR3 extends over 14 amino acids. CDR3 DNA sequence: TGTGCCATCGCCGGACAGGGGGGGAACTATGGCTACACCTTC. Translating it yields CAIAGQGGNYGYTF.

This clonotype has just a few counts. The chain recombines TRBV20-1 with TRBJ1-2; D unclear. V was cut by 0 bases and J by 4 bases, with 15 bases left in between. The CDR3 has 15 amino acids. Germline V gives CDR1 DFQATT, CDR2 SNEGSKA (reference sequence). Here the CDR3 reads CSARDGKGETYGYTF. The CDR3 DNA sequence: TGCAGTGCTAGAGATGGAAAGGGTGAAACCTATGGCTACACCTTC.

The CDR3 DNA sequence: TGTGCCAGCAGCTCAACCCTCCACCAGGTTCAGGCTGGAAACACCATATATTTT. The encoded protein is CASSSTLHQVQAGNTIYF. V is TRBV7-6 and J is TRBJ1-3; D not certain. The CDR3 totals 18 residues. CDR1 and CDR2 (germline): SGHVS, FNYEAQ. V gave up 4 bases and J gave up 2 bases, with 21 bases separating them.

The CDR3 reads CASSQEGISGYTF. The CDR3 bases are TGCGCCAGCAGCCAAGAGGGTATCTCTGGCTACACCTTC. The chain combines TRBV4-1 with TRBJ1-2; D not certain. V lost 0 bases and J lost 7, with 9 bases in between. From germline, CDR1 is MGHRA and CDR2 YSYEKL. The CDR3 length is 13 residues.

The chain carries TRBV11-2 and TRBJ2-5, with TRBD2 matching over 7 bases. This CDR3 is built from 14 residues. Germline V lookup: CDR1 SGHAT, CDR2 FQNNGV. V shed 5 bases and J 4 bases; nucleotides not matched to a gene: 7. CDR3 residues: CASSQGLVLETQYF. CDR3 in DNA: TGTGCCAGCAGCCAAGGACTAGTACTAGAGACCCAGTACTTC.

This clonotype was seen a single time. V gene TRBV7-2 combines with J gene TRBJ1-2; unclear D gene. Trimming pared 5 bases from V and 4 bases from J, leaving 17 bases between. This CDR3 is built from 15 residues. Germline values: CDR1 SGHTA, CDR2 FQGNSA. The CDR3 region has the DNA TGTGCCAGCAGCCGCCAAGAGGCGGTGGGCTATGGCTACACCTTC. Translating it yields CASSRQEAVGYGYTF.

For the CDR3, the DNA is TGCGCCAGCAGCCAACACGAAAAAGGACGGACTGAAGCTTTCTTT. It yields the protein CASSQHEKGRTEAFF. The rearrangement uses TRBV4-1 and TRBJ1-1; D not certain. This CDR3 comprises 15 residues. V lost 2 bases, J lost 5 bases, and 15 bases lay in between. Germline assignment: CDR1 MGHRA and CDR2 YSYEKL.

The chain couples TRBV27 to TRBJ1-2; D is perhaps TRBD1 (5 bases). Germline V gene lookup returns CDR1 MNHEY and CDR2 SMNVEV (reference sequence). The CDR3 runs to 14 residues. Trimming took off 6 bases at V and 7 bases at J, with 18 bases between the two ends. CDR3 nucleotides: TGTGCCAGCAGACGGGACCCAAATTCTTTTGGCTACACCTTC. Translating gives CASRRDPNSFGYTF.